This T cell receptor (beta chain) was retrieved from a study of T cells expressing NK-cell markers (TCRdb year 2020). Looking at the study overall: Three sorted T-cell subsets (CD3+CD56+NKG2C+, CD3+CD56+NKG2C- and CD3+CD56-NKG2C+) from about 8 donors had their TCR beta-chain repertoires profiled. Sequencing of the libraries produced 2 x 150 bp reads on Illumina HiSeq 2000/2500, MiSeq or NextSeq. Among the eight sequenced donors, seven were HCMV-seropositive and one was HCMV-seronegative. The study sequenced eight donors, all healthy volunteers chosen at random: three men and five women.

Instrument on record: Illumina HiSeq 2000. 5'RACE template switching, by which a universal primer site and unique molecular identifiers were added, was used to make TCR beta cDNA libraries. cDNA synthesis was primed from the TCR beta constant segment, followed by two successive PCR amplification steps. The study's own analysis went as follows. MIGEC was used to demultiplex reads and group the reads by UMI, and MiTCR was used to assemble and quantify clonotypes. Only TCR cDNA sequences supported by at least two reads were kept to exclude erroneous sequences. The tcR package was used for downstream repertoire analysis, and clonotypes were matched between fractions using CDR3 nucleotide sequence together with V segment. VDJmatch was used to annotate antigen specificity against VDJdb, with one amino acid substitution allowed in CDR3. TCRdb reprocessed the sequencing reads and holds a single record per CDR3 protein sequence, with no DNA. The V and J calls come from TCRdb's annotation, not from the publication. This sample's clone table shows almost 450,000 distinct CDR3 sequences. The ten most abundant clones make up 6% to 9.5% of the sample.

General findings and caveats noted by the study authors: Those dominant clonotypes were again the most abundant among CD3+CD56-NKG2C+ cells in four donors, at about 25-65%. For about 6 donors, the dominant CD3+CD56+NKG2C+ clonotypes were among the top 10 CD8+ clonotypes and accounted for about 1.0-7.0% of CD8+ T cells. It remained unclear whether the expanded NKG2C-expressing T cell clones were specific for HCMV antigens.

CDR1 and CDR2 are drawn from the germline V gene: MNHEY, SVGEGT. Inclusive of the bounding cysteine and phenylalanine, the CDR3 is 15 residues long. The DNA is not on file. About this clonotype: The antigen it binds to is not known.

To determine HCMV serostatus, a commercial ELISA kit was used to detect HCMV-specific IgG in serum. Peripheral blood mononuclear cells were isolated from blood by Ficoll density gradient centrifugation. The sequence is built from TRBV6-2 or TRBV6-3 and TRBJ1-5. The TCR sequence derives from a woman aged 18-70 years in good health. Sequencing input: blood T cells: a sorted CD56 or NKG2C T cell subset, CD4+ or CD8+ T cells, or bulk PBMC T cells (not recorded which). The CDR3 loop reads CASSYPDGVGKPQHF.